Included here is one TCR beta chain sequence, with context. Its specificity is not known. This sample was taken from a study of T cell clonotyping in hematopoietic cell transplantation. Study-wide findings and caveats: At the given depth, recipient repertoires were over 95% de novo clonotypes. CD4 and CD8 repertoire contributions could not be separated without sorting. Pathologically expanded recipient clonotypes increased progressively from day 30 to day 180 as diversity fell.

Only in-frame clones appear in the TCRdb table, and some are missing; sequencing was by immunoSEQ multiplex PCR. Seen here are 60,000 to 75,000 clones, over 90% observed once, and the top ten hold 1.5% to 2%. Deletions cut 5 bases from V and 0 bases from J, with 17 bases between. The CDR3 is 16 residues long. CDR1 is SGHVS, CDR2 FNYEAQ, per germline. The sample comprised peripheral blood mononuclear cells. This TCR derives from a man in his fifties or sixties in good health. Some clones in this sample may be carry-over from other donors' samples. This chain connects TRBV7-6 to TRBJ2-7; the D gene is possibly TRBD1 (6 bases). The CDR3, as DNA: TGTGCCAGCAGCGGGGGCGGTCGGGGTTCCTCCTACGAGCAGTACTTC. It yields the protein CASSGGGRGSSYEQYF.